Listed below are T cell receptor beta chains from one sample, sequenced in a study of graft-versus-host responses after intestinal transplantation. Clones were read by immunoSEQ multiplex PCR, and TCRdb kept only the in-frame ones, dropping some. In the table there are about 92,000 clones, 80% to 95% of which are singletons. No antigen is known for these receptors. The sequencing used unstimulated CD8+ T cells sorted from spleen or lymph node cells, collected before intestinal transplant. These receptor sequences come from a human donor who received an intestinal transplant. CDR3s include the opening cysteine and the closing phenylalanine or tryptophan. The order of the fields is CDR3 DNA, CDR3 protein, V gene, D gene, clone size, J gene. D genes are given only for firm matches. A row's size may be missing; if present it is once, few, many or a size class.

TGTGCCAGCAGTGATTTAGCGGGAGTAGGAAATGAGCAGTTCTTC,CASSDLAGVGNEQFF,TRBV6-1,TRBD2,.,TRBJ2-1
TGTGCCATCAGTGAGTCGGCGGCAGGGGGGAGCACAGATACGCAGTATTTT,CAISESAAGGSTDTQYF,TRBV10-3,.,.,TRBJ2-3
TGTGCCAGCTCACCAGGTGGCCGAGAGACCCAGTACTTC,CASSPGGRETQYF,TRBV18,.,.,TRBJ2-5
TGTGCCAGCAGCTTAGGGACTTCCTCCACAGATACGCAGTATTTT,CASSLGTSSTDTQYF,TRBV11-2,.,.,TRBJ2-3
TGTGCCAGCAGCCCTAGCGGGAGTGTAGCAGATACGCAGTATTTT,CASSPSGSVADTQYF,TRBV9,TRBD2,.,TRBJ2-3
TGTGCCAGCAGTTACAGGGAAATTAACACTGAAGCTTTCTTT,CASSYREINTEAFF,TRBV6-5,.,.,TRBJ1-1
TGTGCCAGTAGTATAGAAGCGACATTGCCCCATTCACCCCTCCACTTT,CASSIEATLPHSPLHF,TRBV19,.,.,TRBJ1-6
TGTGCCAGCAGCTGGACAGGCCTGAACACTGAAGCTTTCTTT,CASSWTGLNTEAFF,TRBV7-2,TRBD1,.,TRBJ1-1
TGTGCCAGCAGCGTCGGCGGACAGAACTATGGCTACACCTTC,CASSVGGQNYGYTF,TRBV9,.,once,TRBJ1-2
TGTGCCAGCAGTTACAACATGAACACTGAAGCTTTCTTT,CASSYNMNTEAFF,TRBV6-5,.,.,TRBJ1-1
TGTGCCAGCAGCGTAGTTGCGGGAGAATCCCAAGAGACCCAGTACTTC,CASSVVAGESQETQYF,TRBV9,TRBD2,.,TRBJ2-5
TGTGCCAGCAGTTTGGTGACCCCAGTCTCTGGAAACACCATATATTTT,CASSLVTPVSGNTIYF,TRBV27,.,.,TRBJ1-3
TGTGCCATCAGCACCACCGAGGAGGATCACGAGCAGTACTTC,CAISTTEEDHEQYF,TRBV10-3,.,.,TRBJ2-7
TGTGCCAGCATGTCAGACAGCTTGAACACCGGGGAGCTGTTTTTT,CASMSDSLNTGELFF,TRBV2,.,.,TRBJ2-2
TGTGCCAGCAGCTTGGCTCCGGACAGATACGAGCAGTACTTC,CASSLAPDRYEQYF,TRBV5-5,.,.,TRBJ2-7
TGTGCCAGCAGCTCAATAGCGGGAGACTACAATGAGCAGTTCTTC,CASSSIAGDYNEQFF,TRBV11-2,TRBD2,.,TRBJ2-1
TGCGCCAGCAGCCAAACTCTAGCGGCTACCTACAATGAGCAGTTCTTC,CASSQTLAATYNEQFF,TRBV4-1,TRBD2,.,TRBJ2-1
TGTGCCAGCAGTCTCCGAGGGGGGGACTATGGCTACACCTTC,CASSLRGGDYGYTF,TRBV27,.,.,TRBJ1-2
TGTGCCAGCAGCGTAGCTGGTAGCGGACACAATGAGCAGTTCTTC,CASSVAGSGHNEQFF,TRBV9,.,.,TRBJ2-1
TGCGCCAGCAGCCAAGGACACATGAACACTGAAGCTTTCTTT,CASSQGHMNTEAFF,TRBV4-1,.,.,TRBJ1-1
TGTGCCAGCAGCATAACGAGCGGGGCCAATGAGCAGTTCTTC,CASSITSGANEQFF,TRBV7-7,TRBD2,.,TRBJ2-1
TGTGCCAGCAGGGGTGAGGGACAGGGAAGGGAAAAACTGTTTTTT,CASRGEGQGREKLFF,TRBV27,TRBD1,.,TRBJ1-4
TGTGCCAGCAGCCCTACTAGCGGGGGGGTATACGAGCAGTACTTC,CASSPTSGGVYEQYF,TRBV13,TRBD2,.,TRBJ2-7
TGTGCCAGCAGCTTGCTTGTGACTGCCTTTAGGAGCTCCTACAATGAGCAGTTCTTC,CASSLLVTAFRSSYNEQFF,TRBV5-6,.,.,TRBJ2-1
TGTGCCAGCAGCTTCGACAGGGGGGTCAGGGAGCAGTACTTC,CASSFDRGVREQYF,TRBV5-6,TRBD1,.,TRBJ2-7
TGTGCCAGTAGTGATTATAGCGGGACCGGGGAGCTGTTTTTT,CASSDYSGTGELFF,TRBV19,TRBD2,few,TRBJ2-2
TGTGCCAGTCTAAGCTCCTATAATTCACCCCTCCACTTT,CASLSSYNSPLHF,TRBV6-4,.,.,TRBJ1-6
TGTGCCAGCAGTGATGTGGAGACTACCTACGAGCAGTACTTC,CASSDVETTYEQYF,TRBV2,.,.,TRBJ2-7
TGTGCCAGCACACAGGGAGGTATGGGACAGCCCCAGCATTTT,CASTQGGMGQPQHF,TRBV6-1,.,once,TRBJ1-5
TGTGCCAGCAAAGCAGAACAGGGGGCCCAAGAGACCCAGTACTTC,CASKAEQGAQETQYF,TRBV6-5,TRBD1,.,TRBJ2-5
TGTGCCAGCAGCGTAGACGGACTAGCGGGCCTTCACAATGAGCAGTTCTTC,CASSVDGLAGLHNEQFF,TRBV9,TRBD2,.,TRBJ2-1
TGTGCCAGCAGCCAAGCCCTAGCGAAAGTTTCCTACGAGCAGTACTTC,CASSQALAKVSYEQYF,TRBV4-2,.,.,TRBJ2-7
TGTGCCAGCAGTTCTTATGCGGGACTAGCGAACACCGGGGAGCTGTTTTTT,CASSSYAGLANTGELFF,TRBV27,TRBD2,.,TRBJ2-2
TGTGCCAGCAGCTTAGGGTCCGGGGAGCTGTTTTTT,CASSLGSGELFF,TRBV7-6,.,.,TRBJ2-2
TGTGCCAGCAGTTACTCGGTGAACTATGGCTACACCTTC,CASSYSVNYGYTF,TRBV6-5,.,.,TRBJ1-2
TGCGCCAGCAGCGCCCCCACAGGGGGCCTTTCACCCCTCCACTTT,CASSAPTGGLSPLHF,TRBV4-1,TRBD1,.,TRBJ1-6